This T cell receptor beta chain is from a study of molecular identifiers for immune sequencing clone quantification. This clonotype was seen at least ten times. MiXCR, run by TCRdb on the PCR reads, gives a single entry per CDR3 protein. Of about 640,000 distinct CDR3 sequences listed, 15% to 20% are singletons. Sequences were obtained from naive CD8+ T cells from blood, with Jurkat cell RNA spiked in. The subset: FACS-sorted CD8+CD4-CCR7+CD45RA+ naive T cells. The sequence derives from a human donor in good health. Some libraries in this study had Jurkat cell RNA spiked in.

The CDR3 bases are TGCGCCAGCAGCCAAGACCCGAGCACAGATACGCAGTATTTT. Protein sequence: CASSQDPSTDTQYF. This rearrangement joins TRBV4-3 to TRBJ2-3; D uncertain. The CDR3 runs 14 residues. V gave up 0 bases and J gave up 0 bases, with 4 bases separating them. The V gene's germline CDR1 is LGHNA and CDR2 YSLEER.